This T cell receptor beta chain was captured by sequencing in a study of blood T cell repertoires in COVID-19. Study information: Acute and convalescent COVID-19 specimens originated in the United States, Italy and Spain. In each case, the material was cDNA or gDNA derived from T cells, B-cell-depleted T cells, or PBMCs.

Produced via immunoSEQ multiplex PCR; TCRdb's table is partial and in-frame only. The profile shows some 230,000 clones, 70% to 90% of them singletons. Sequenced: peripheral blood. This clonotype was obtained from a man aged 40-50 years with acute or convalescent COVID-19.

The CDR3 DNA follows: TGTGCCAGCAGCGAACAAAATTCACCCCTCCACTTT. Protein product: CASSEQNSPLHF. V gene TRBV11-2 combines with J gene TRBJ1-6; no clear D gene. Germline CDR1 is SGHAT and CDR2 is FQNNGV. The length of the CDR3 is 12 residues. V gave up 5 bases and J gave up 7 bases, with 6 bases separating them.